The 10 T cell receptor beta chains in this list originate from one sample, sequenced in a study of CD4 T cells in relation to SARS-CoV-2 and coronaviruses. Before the COVID-19 pandemic, during about 2011-2019, CD4+ T cells were taken from unexposed donors. The table came from immunoSEQ multiplex PCR; TCRdb's copy has only in-frame clones and leaves some out. The sample includes some 65,000 clones, about nine tenths seen only once; the top ten take over 1.5%. The sequenced material came from memory CD4+ T cells from PBMCs. The receptors stem from a human donor in good health.

This chain connects TRBV5-1 to TRBJ1-5; 8 bases fit TRBD1. This CDR3 region has 13 residues. J was trimmed by 6 bases and V by 4 bases; bases with no gene match: 3. The germline V gene encodes CDR1 SGHRS and CDR2 YFSETQ. The CDR3 DNA follows: TGCGCCAGCAGCACGGGGACAGGTCAGCCCCAGCATTTT. Its translation is CASSTGTGQPQHF.

The genes are TRBV7-3 and TRBJ2-3; possibly TRBD1 or TRBD2 for D (6 bases each). This CDR3 spans 15 amino acids. The V end was cut by 5 bases, the J end by 1 base, with 13 bases between. In germline, CDR1 is SGHTA, CDR2 FQGTGA. CDR3 bases: TGTGCCAGCAGCCCCGGGGGCGGGGGCACAGATACGCAGTATTTT. Protein product: CASSPGGGGTDTQYF.

The chain couples TRBV10-3 to TRBJ1-2; 7 nucleotides line up with TRBD1. Germline CDR1 is ENHRY and CDR2 is SYGVKD. The CDR3 runs 12 residues. The trim removed 5 bases at V and 6 bases at J, leaving 3 bases unmatched. This CDR3 is CAISPGGDGYTF. Written as DNA, the CDR3 is TGTGCCATCAGTCCAGGGGGTGATGGCTACACCTTC.

The chain carries TRBV5-5 and TRBJ1-2; D may be TRBD1 (6 bases). The germline V and J ends were trimmed by 1 base and 4 bases, with 11 bases remaining between them. The CDR3 loop spans 14 amino acids. Germline V gives CDR1 SGHKS, CDR2 YYEKEE (reference sequence). Written as DNA, the CDR3 is TGTGCCAGCAGCTTGACAGGGCCTACCTATGGCTACACCTTC. Translating it yields CASSLTGPTYGYTF. The variable domain in full, with the rest retrieved from reference TRBV5-5 and TRBJ1-2, is DAGVTQSPTHLIKTRGQQVTLRCSPISGHKSVSWYQQVLGQGPQFIFQYYEKEERGRGNFPDRFSARQFPNYSSELNVNALLLGDSALYLCASSLTGPTYGYTFGSGTRLTVV.

The J gene is TRBJ2-5, the V gene TRBV7-9, with TRBD1 matching over 8 bases. The J segment lost 5 bases and the V segment lost 5 bases, leaving 10 bases of the junction unmatched. CDR1 is SEHNR and CDR2 is FQNEAQ in the germline V gene (reference sequence). This CDR3 contains 15 residues. CDR3 nucleotide sequence: TGTGCCAGCAGCCAACACCAGGGGGCTGGGGAGACCCAGTACTTC. This codes for CASSQHQGAGETQYF.

V is TRBV6-5 and J is TRBJ2-7; 7 positions agree with TRBD1. Germline lookup yields CDR1 MNHEY and CDR2 SVGAGI. With 6 bases clipped from V and 3 bases from J, the junction kept 5 bases outside the gene matches. This CDR3 is built from 13 residues. The DNA for the CDR3 is TGTGCCAGCAGCCGACCAGGGGGCTACGAGCAGTACTTC. Translated, it gives CASSRPGGYEQYF.

A few counts support this clone. The CDR3 coding sequence is TGTGCCACCAGTGATCCAAGGACAGGGGTGGATGGCTACACCTTC. It is translated as CATSDPRTGVDGYTF. The chain joins TRBV24-1 to TRBJ1-2; TRBD1 matches at 9 bases. The CDR3 length is 15 residues. Trimming took 3 bases from V and 6 from J; bases not matched to a gene: 7. Germline-derived CDR1 and CDR2 are KGHDR and SFDVKD.

The chain recombines TRBV27 with TRBJ2-7; D remains ambiguous. The CDR3 loop spans 16 amino acids. CDR1 is MNHEY and CDR2 is SMNVEV in the germline V gene (reference sequence). Trimming removed 8 bases at V and 5 bases at J, with 25 bases between. The CDR3 nucleotides read TGTGCCAGCCTCTGGATCTTATTTTGGGATTCCGACGAGCAGTACTTC. Translation: CASLWILFWDSDEQYF.

As DNA, the CDR3 is TGTGCCAGCAGTGGACAGGGCGACTATGGCTACACCTTC. Its translation: CASSGQGDYGYTF. The chain joins TRBV12-3 or TRBV12-4 to TRBJ1-2; TRBD1 matches 8 bases. V lost 5 bases and J lost 3; bases outside the gene matches: 2. This CDR3 spans 13 amino acids.

V usage is TRBV7-8 and J usage is TRBJ1-2; D call uncertain. Trimming took off 1 base at V and 1 base at J, with 16 bases between the two ends. Germline lookup yields CDR1 SGHVS and CDR2 FQNEAQ. The CDR3 loop spans 17 amino acids. The CDR3 loop reads CASSLGPARFGNYGYTF. The CDR3 nucleotides read TGTGCCAGCAGCTTAGGACCCGCTAGGTTCGGTAACTATGGCTACACCTTC.